Presented here are 14 T cell receptor beta chains from one specimen sequenced in a study of OX40 agonist ivuxolimab in advanced cancers. Produced via immunoSEQ multiplex PCR; TCRdb's table is partial and in-frame only. Of fewer than 130,000 clones detected, approximately 89% appear once; the ten largest clones hold less than 0.3%. This specimen consisted of CD4+ or CD8+ T cells sorted from blood, obtained in a trial of the OX40 agonist ivuxolimab. The receptor set was obtained from an adult with an advanced solid tumor such as melanoma, head and neck, liver or kidney cancer.

The rearrangement uses TRBV30 and TRBJ1-5; D not resolved. Trimming shortened V by 0 bases and J by 3 bases, and 9 bases separated the two germline ends. Per the germline V gene, CDR1 is GTSNPN and CDR2 is SVGIG (reference sequence). The CDR3 runs 14 residues. The CDR3: CAWSVDRTNQPQHF. In DNA, the CDR3 is TGTGCCTGGAGTGTAGACCGAACCAATCAGCCCCAGCATTTT. The whole variable domain, filled in from reference TRBV30 and TRBJ1-5, reads SQTIHQWPATLVQPVGSPLSLECTVEGTSNPNLYWYRQAAGRGLQLLFYSVGIGQISSEVPQNLSASRPQDRQFILSSKKLLLSDSGFYLCAWSVDRTNQPQHFGDGTRLSIL.

The rearrangement links TRBV19 to TRBJ1-5; no clear D. The germline V and J ends were trimmed by 2 bases and 1 base, with 6 bases remaining between them. CDR1 is LNHDA and CDR2 is SQIVND in the germline V gene (reference sequence). The CDR3 spans 14 residues. CDR3 coding DNA: TGTGCCAGTAGTATATCACAGAGCAATCAGCCCCAGCATTTT. Protein product: CASSISQSNQPQHF.

As for this clone: Other DNA sequences in the sample encode the same CDR3. The chain carries TRBV30 and TRBJ1-3; D gene uncertain. Germline V gene lookup returns CDR1 GTSNPN and CDR2 SVGIG (reference sequence). This CDR3 region has 13 residues. Deletions cut 3 bases from V and 0 bases from J, with 6 bases between. The CDR3 loop reads CAWSPLSGNTIYF. CDR3 in DNA: TGTGCCTGGAGCCCCCTCTCTGGAAACACCATATATTTT.

The chain recombines TRBV2 with TRBJ2-3, with D possibly being TRBD2 (6 bases). This CDR3 region has 13 residues. CDR1 and CDR2 from the germline V gene are SNHLY and FYNNEI. V lost 8 bases, J lost 2 bases, and 11 bases lay in between. CDR3 region: CASERGFTDTQYF. CDR3 coding DNA: TGTGCCAGCGAACGGGGGTTCACAGATACGCAGTATTTT.

Note on this clone: Within the sample, other DNA sequences also encode this same CDR3. The chain has TRBV28 and TRBJ2-6; no firm D call. This CDR3 comprises 13 residues. V was pared by 5 bases and J by 0 bases, with 2 bases between. The V gene's germline CDR1 is MDHEN and CDR2 SYDVKM. The CDR3 spells CASSLSGANVLTF. As DNA, the CDR3 is TGTGCCAGCAGTCTCTCTGGGGCCAACGTCCTGACTTTC.

V usage is TRBV4-2 and J usage is TRBJ2-3; D gene uncertain. V lost 0 bases and J lost 0, with 4 bases in between. CDR1 and CDR2 from the germline V gene are LGHNA and YNFKEQ. The CDR3 loop spans 14 amino acids. CDR3 nucleotide sequence: TGTGCCAGCAGCCAAGATACCAGCACAGATACGCAGTATTTT. Translating gives CASSQDTSTDTQYF.

The chain links TRBV29-1 to TRBJ1-1; no clear D. The CDR3 length is 12 residues. Germline assignment: CDR1 SQVTM and CDR2 ANQGSEA. Trimming cost V 2 bases and J 10 bases, with 14 bases left between them. In DNA, the CDR3 is TGCAGCGTTGAATTGGCAGGTTCCGTAGCTTTCTTT. It translates to CSVELAGSVAFF.

The rearrangement links TRBV4-2 to TRBJ1-2; possibly TRBD1 for D (6 bases). Germline assignment: CDR1 LGHNA and CDR2 YNFKEQ. The length of the CDR3 is 15 residues. Trimming left V 4 bases short and J 7 bases short, with 19 bases between. The CDR3 loop reads CASSLQPGHMGGYTF. CDR3 DNA: TGTGCCAGCAGCCTCCAGCCGGGACATATGGGTGGCTACACCTTC.

V usage is TRBV11-1 and J usage is TRBJ2-3; D ambiguous. V was trimmed by 4 bases and J by 6 bases, leaving 8 bases between them. CDR1 is SGHAT, CDR2 FQDESV, per germline (reference sequence). The length of the CDR3 is 12 residues. The CDR3 loop is CASSSSADTQYF. The CDR3 DNA sequence: TGTGCCAGCAGCTCCTCGGCGGATACGCAGTATTTT.

The chain has TRBV10-3 and TRBJ1-2; perhaps TRBD1 as D (5 bases). The CDR3 consists of 12 residues. The germline V and J ends were trimmed by 2 bases and 6 bases, with 7 bases remaining between them. Germline CDR1 is ENHRY and CDR2 is SYGVKD. In nucleotides, the CDR3 is TGTGCCATCAGTGAGCAGGGCGATGGCTACACCTTC. Its protein is CAISEQGDGYTF.

V and J are TRBV4-2 and TRBJ2-1; TRBD2 matches 14 bases. Germline loops: CDR1 LGHNA, CDR2 YNFKEQ. Trimming cost V 1 base and J 0 bases; bases outside gene matches: 5. The CDR3 has 19 residues. The CDR3, as DNA: TGTGCCAGCAGCCAAGTGTCTGGGACTAGCGGGAGCTCCTACAATGAGCAGTTCTTC. Translated: CASSQVSGTSGSSYNEQFF.

This chain connects TRBV5-1 to TRBJ2-1; 10 bases align to TRBD2. Trimming at V came to 5 bases and at J to 0 bases, leaving 2 bases not matched to a gene. Per germline, CDR1 SGHRS and CDR2 YFSETQ. This CDR3 contains 15 residues. In DNA, the CDR3 is TGCGCCAGCAGATCTAGCGGGAGCTCCTACAATGAGCAGTTCTTC. This gives the protein CASRSSGSSYNEQFF.

V gene TRBV5-4 combines with J gene TRBJ2-3; TRBD2 is a possible D gene (7 bases). Deletions cut 2 bases from V and 2 bases from J, with 15 bases between. This CDR3 comprises 16 residues. Germline loops: CDR1 SGHNT, CDR2 YYREEE (reference sequence). The CDR3 nucleotides read TGTGCCAGCAGCTTTAGGCGCGGGGGCCCCACAGATACGCAGTATTTT. Translating it yields CASSFRRGGPTDTQYF.

The V and J genes are TRBV4-2 and TRBJ2-2; D is unclear. Trimming removed 0 bases at V and 7 bases at J, with 9 bases between. The CDR3 is made up of 14 amino acids. Looked up from germline, CDR1 is LGHNA and CDR2 is YNFKEQ. In DNA, the CDR3 is TGTGCCAGCAGCCAAGAAAGAGAAGGCGGGGAGCTGTTTTTT. This sequence encodes CASSQEREGGELFF.